This T cell receptor beta chain was captured in a study of T-cell memory formation after mild COVID-19. At the level of the study: Clusters were largely donor specific.

From 5'RACE with constant-segment primers came TCR alpha and TCR beta cDNA libraries that carried sample barcodes and UMIs. TCRdb ran MiXCR on the 5' RACE reads and lists one entry per CDR3 protein. The sample lists more than 450,000 distinct CDR3 sequences, roughly 18% seen once, with around 12% in the top ten. The CDR3 is made up of 15 amino acids. Germline V CDR1 and CDR2: SGHRS, YFSETQ. Trimming pared 0 bases from V and 7 bases from J, leaving 13 bases between. The chain uses TRBV5-1 and TRBJ1-4; D is ambiguous. The sample taken for sequencing was PBMCs or a T cell subset sorted from them (not recorded which). The receptor's source is an adult woman who had mild COVID-19 (a few samples of this study predate the infection). Cell type and time point are not known. The CDR3: CASSLDPGVFEKLFF. The CDR3 region has the DNA TGCGCCAGCAGCTTGGATCCGGGAGTGTTTGAAAAACTGTTTTTT.